This TCR beta chain comes out of a study of shared clonotypes between healthy human individuals. Some clones are missing from TCRdb's copy, which holds only in-frame ones; the method was immunoSEQ multiplex PCR. This repertoire shows 490,000 or so clones, 65% to 80% found once; its top ten account for less than 15%. Every one of the donors was a Caucasian adult that lived in Nashville, Tennessee. The study used 98 million or so PBMCs per unsorted sample for genomic DNA. This CDR3 region has 14 residues. Trimming cost V 3 bases and J 7 bases; bases outside gene matches: 3. The germline CDR1 and CDR2 sequences are SGHTA and FQGNSA.

The sample was PBMCs. The chain uses TRBV7-2 and TRBJ1-5; 10 bases map to TRBD1. The clonotype originates from a woman in her thirties or forties in good health. Some clones in this sample may be carry-over from other donors' samples. The CDR3 reads CASSLGQGTQPQHF. CDR3 in DNA: TGTGCCAGCAGCTTGGGACAGGGGACGCAGCCCCAGCATTTT.